These T cell receptor beta chains were read from a single sample in a study of CD8 T cells in ankylosing spondylitis. Each CDR3 protein is one row after TCRdb ran MiXCR on the 5' RACE reads. The sample records roughly 230,000 distinct CDR3 sequences, 15% to 20% being singletons. Source material: blood, either unsorted or a sorted T cell fraction (not recorded which). The receptors come from a male donor with ankylosing spondylitis or in good health (not recorded which). The CDR3 runs from the conserved cysteine through the conserved F or W. The D gene is left open where the match is weak. Clone size is given for some rows only: seen once, a few or many times, or a class if the clone is expanded.

>TRBV5-1|TRBD2|few
CASSLGTSGRASHEQFF
>TRBV5-1|NA|many
CASSLPELGGSTDTQYF
>TRBV4-1|NA|few
CASSPTELLTYEQYF
>TRBV12-3/TRBV12-4|NA|few
CASSLEGMETQYF
>TRBV4-3|TRBD1|many
CASSQEGQGAYRLAGSSYNEQFF
>TRBV29-1|NA|once
CSVAAGGAPAYEQYF
>TRBV18|NA|few
CASSPEGPEAFF
>TRBV20-1|TRBD2|few
CSARFSGRTQETQYF
>TRBV6-2/TRBV6-3|NA|few
CASRRSGLDSYEQYF
>TRBV9|NA|few
CASSVVTGREQFF
>TRBV12-5|TRBD1|NA
CASGSSQGTEETQYF
>TRBV7-2|NA|NA
CASSSSGLPNEQFF
>TRBV15|NA|few
CATSRDLEVWSNQPQHF
>TRBV27|NA|NA
CASSIESSYNEQFF
>TRBV5-1|TRBD1|NA
CASSAGQDYEQYF
>TRBV4-2|NA|NA
CASSQDRVVGGTYEQYF
>TRBV2|TRBD2|NA
CASSPLGLAGLNSYEQYF
>TRBV29-1|NA|many
CSVSATNYEQYF
>TRBV27|NA|few
CASSLVDLREQFF
>TRBV5-1|NA|many
CASSPEGTEAFF
>TRBV4-3|NA|NA
CASSQDGTQYF
>TRBV19|NA|NA
CASSIGGLNEQFF
>TRBV12-3/TRBV12-4|NA|once
CASSLSLGHFHSGANVLTF
>TRBV5-1|NA|many
CASSQSTGLSREAFF
>TRBV5-6|NA|many
CASSLRPGVSYEQYF
>TRBV7-8|TRBD2|NA
CASSFPETSGVKQETQYF
>TRBV5-1|NA|NA
CASSLVTPTETQYF
>TRBV6-1|NA|NA
CASTPGLSGANVLTF
>TRBV3-1|TRBD2|NA
CASSQDLLAGNTGELFF
>TRBV29-1|NA|NA
CSVEAPLVGRNEQFF
>TRBV2|NA|many
CASSEFSPDTDTQYF
>TRBV6-5|NA|NA
CASSLEGSEANVLTF
>TRBV29-1|NA|many
CSVGYEQFF
>TRBV20-1|NA|few
CSARAGEVGELFF
>TRBV6-2/TRBV6-3|NA|NA
CASSYSPPDEQFF
>TRBV4-2|TRBD2|many
CASSQDLASGYNEQFF
>TRBV4-1|NA|NA
CASSQGGLPYEQYF
>TRBV25-1|NA|NA
CASSGGPLGTVLTF
>TRBV7-2|NA|NA
CASSLAGEAPYEQYF
>TRBV10-3|NA|few
CAISERQETQYF
>TRBV3-1|NA|NA
CASSPLAYAYNEQFF
>TRBV4-1|NA|NA
CASSQALVDTDTQYF
>TRBV25-1|TRBD1|few
CASSLQGTEEYF